This TCR beta chain was sequenced in a study of blood T cells in healthy people across ages. Study findings and constraints: Since the PBMCs were unsorted, naive and antigen-experienced cells could not be conclusively compared. Per million T cells, TCR beta diversity dropped about linearly as age rose.

Donor samples were obtained from healthy Caucasian individuals from Russia, aged about 6 to 100. For every donor, a draw yielded ten milliliters of peripheral blood. Next came a second PCR, run for roughly 6 to 11 cycles, which used a sample-barcoded 5' primer along with a J-beta primer mix. TCRdb re-called the 5' RACE reads with MiXCR, one entry per CDR3 protein. The sample has under 2 million distinct CDR3 sequences, 30% to 35% seen once. Germline V gene sequence: CDR1 MGHRA, CDR2 YSYEKL. This CDR3 comprises 14 residues. The ends lost 4 bases at V and 3 bases at J; junction bases unmatched: 4. This clonotype was counted ten times or more. What it binds is not known.

The receptor was derived from a woman between 25 and 40 years old in good health. Specimen: blood. This chain links TRBV4-1 with TRBJ2-3; 7 bases fit TRBD1. Here the CDR3 reads CASSRDRATDTQYF. In nucleotides, the CDR3 is TGCGCCAGCAGCCGCGACAGGGCGACAGATACGCAGTATTTT.